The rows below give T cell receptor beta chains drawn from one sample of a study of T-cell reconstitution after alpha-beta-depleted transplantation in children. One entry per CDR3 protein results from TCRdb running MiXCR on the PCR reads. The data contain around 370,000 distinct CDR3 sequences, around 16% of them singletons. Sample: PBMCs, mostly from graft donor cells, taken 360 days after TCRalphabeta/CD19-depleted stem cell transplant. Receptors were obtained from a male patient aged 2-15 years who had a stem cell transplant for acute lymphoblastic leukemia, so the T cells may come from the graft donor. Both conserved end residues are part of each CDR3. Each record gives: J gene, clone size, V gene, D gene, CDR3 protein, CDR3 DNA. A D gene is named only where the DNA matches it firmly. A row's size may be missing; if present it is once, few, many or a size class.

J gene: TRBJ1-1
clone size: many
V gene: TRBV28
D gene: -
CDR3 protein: CASAGLEGPYEAFF
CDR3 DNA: TGTGCCAGCGCCGGCCTAGAGGGTCCGTACGAAGCTTTCTTT

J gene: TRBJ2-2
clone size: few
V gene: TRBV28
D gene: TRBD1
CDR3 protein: CASTGDRGTRNTGELFF
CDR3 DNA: TGTGCCAGCACCGGGGACAGGGGAACAAGGAACACCGGGGAGCTGTTTTTT

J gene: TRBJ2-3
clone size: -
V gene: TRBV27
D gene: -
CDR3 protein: CASSPTEDTQYF
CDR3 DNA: TGTGCCAGCAGTCCAACCGAGGATACGCAGTATTTT

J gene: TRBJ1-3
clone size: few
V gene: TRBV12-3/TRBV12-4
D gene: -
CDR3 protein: CASRPRGIGNTIYF
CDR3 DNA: TGTGCCAGCAGACCCAGGGGAATTGGAAACACCATATATTTT

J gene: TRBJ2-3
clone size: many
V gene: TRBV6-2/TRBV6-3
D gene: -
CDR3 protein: CASRSYVLDGNTDTQYF
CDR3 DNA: TGTGCCAGCAGAAGTTACGTCCTTGACGGTAACACAGATACGCAGTATTTT

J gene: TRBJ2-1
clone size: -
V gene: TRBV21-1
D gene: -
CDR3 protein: CASTILAYNEQFF
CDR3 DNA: TGTGCCAGCACCATCCTAGCATACAATGAGCAGTTCTTC

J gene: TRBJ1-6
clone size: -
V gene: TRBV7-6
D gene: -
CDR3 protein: CASSTGGGGLNSPLHF
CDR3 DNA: TGTGCCAGCAGCACCGGGGGCGGGGGCCTCAATTCACCCCTCCACTTT

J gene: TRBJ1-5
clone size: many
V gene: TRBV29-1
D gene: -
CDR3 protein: CSASRGANQPQHF
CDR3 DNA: TGCAGCGCCTCACGGGGGGCGAATCAGCCCCAGCATTTT

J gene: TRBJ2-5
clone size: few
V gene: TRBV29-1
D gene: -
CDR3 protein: CSVVVPQETQYF
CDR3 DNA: TGCAGCGTTGTGGTTCCCCAAGAGACCCAGTACTTC

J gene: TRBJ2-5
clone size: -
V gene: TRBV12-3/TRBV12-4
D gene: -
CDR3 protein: CASSPAGAQETQYF
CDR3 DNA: TGTGCCAGCAGTCCAGCAGGGGCCCAAGAGACCCAGTACTTC

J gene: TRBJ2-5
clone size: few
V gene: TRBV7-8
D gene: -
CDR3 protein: CASSLELGRGAETQYF
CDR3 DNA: TGTGCCAGCAGCTTAGAGCTGGGCAGGGGAGCGGAGACCCAGTACTTC

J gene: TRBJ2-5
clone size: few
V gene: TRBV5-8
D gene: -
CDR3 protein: CASSATRTGARETQYF
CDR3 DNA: TGTGCCAGCAGCGCGACTAGGACAGGCGCCCGGGAGACCCAGTACTTC

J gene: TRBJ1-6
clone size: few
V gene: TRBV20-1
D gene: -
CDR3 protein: CSVGTGGPAGNSPLHF
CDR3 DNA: TGCAGTGTAGGGACTGGAGGACCTGCGGGCAATTCACCCCTCCACTTT

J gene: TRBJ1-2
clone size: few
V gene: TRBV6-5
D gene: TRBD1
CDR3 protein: CASISGQAQGGYTF
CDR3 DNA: TGTGCCAGCATTTCGGGACAGGCCCAAGGAGGCTACACCTTC

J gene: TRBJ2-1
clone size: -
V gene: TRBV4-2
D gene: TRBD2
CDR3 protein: CASSQEQAGGNNEQFF
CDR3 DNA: TGTGCCAGCAGCCAAGAGCAAGCGGGAGGCAACAATGAGCAGTTCTTC

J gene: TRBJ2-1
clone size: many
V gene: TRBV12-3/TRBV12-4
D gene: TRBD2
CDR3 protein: CASSLGTSDYNEQFF
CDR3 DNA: TGTGCCAGCAGTTTGGGGACTAGCGACTACAATGAGCAGTTCTTC

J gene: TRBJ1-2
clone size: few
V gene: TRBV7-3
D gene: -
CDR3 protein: CASSQDGGPNYGYTF
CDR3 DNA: TGTGCCAGCAGCCAGGACGGGGGGCCTAACTATGGCTACACCTTC

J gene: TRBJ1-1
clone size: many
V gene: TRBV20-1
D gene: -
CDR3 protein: CSALDQGTPPSEAFF
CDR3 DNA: TGCAGTGCACTAGACCAGGGAACGCCGCCGTCTGAAGCTTTCTTT

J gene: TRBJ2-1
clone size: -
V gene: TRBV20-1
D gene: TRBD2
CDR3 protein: CSARDYLMGEGPFDEQFF
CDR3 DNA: TGCAGTGCTAGAGATTACCTAATGGGGGAGGGCCCTTTCGATGAGCAGTTCTTC

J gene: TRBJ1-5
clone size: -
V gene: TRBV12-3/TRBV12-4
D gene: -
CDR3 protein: CASATAGGRPQHF
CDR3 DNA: TGTGCCAGCGCTACTGCCGGGGGACGGCCCCAGCATTTT

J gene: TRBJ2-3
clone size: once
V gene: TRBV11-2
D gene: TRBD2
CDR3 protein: CASSSRLAGAHSTDTQYF
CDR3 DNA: TGTGCCAGCAGCTCCCGACTAGCGGGAGCCCATAGCACAGATACGCAGTATTTT

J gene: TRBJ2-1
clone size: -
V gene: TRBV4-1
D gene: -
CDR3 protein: CASSQDFTGREQFF
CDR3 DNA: TGCGCCAGCAGCCAAGACTTCACAGGGCGGGAGCAGTTCTTC

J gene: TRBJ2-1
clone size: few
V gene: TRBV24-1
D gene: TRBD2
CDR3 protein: CATSDWGTSGRIYNEQFF
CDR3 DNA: TGTGCCACCAGTGACTGGGGGACTAGCGGGAGAATATACAATGAGCAGTTCTTC

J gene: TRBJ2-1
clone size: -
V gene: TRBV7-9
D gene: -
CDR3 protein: CASGHPSSYNEQFF
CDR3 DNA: TGTGCCAGCGGCCATCCCAGCTCCTACAATGAGCAGTTCTTC

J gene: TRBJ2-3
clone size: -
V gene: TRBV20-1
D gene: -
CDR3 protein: CSAADGTDTQYF
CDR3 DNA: TGCAGTGCTGCCGACGGCACAGATACGCAGTATTTT

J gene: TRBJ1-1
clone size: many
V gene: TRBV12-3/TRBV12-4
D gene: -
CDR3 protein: CASSLEGRVSAFF
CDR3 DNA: TGTGCCAGCAGTTTAGAGGGAAGAGTATCAGCTTTCTTT

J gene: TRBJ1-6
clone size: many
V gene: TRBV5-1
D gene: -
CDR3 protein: CASSPGTVNSPLHF
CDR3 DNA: TGCGCCAGCAGCCCGGGGACCGTGAATTCACCCCTCCACTTT